Listed below are T cell receptor beta chains from one sample, sequenced in a study of T cell repertoires in cytomegalovirus infection. TCRdb fed the reads into MiXCR, producing one record per CDR3 protein. The data show around 95,000 distinct CDR3 sequences, over 25% seen once. These receptors are not linked to any known antigen. The sequences come from CD8+ T cells from cultured PBMCs, collected from culture after CMV antigen stimulation. These receptors were taken from a human donor in good health (CMV status not recorded). Some clones in this sample may be carry-over from other donors' samples. Both conserved end residues are part of each CDR3. Each record gives: V gene, J gene, clone size, D gene, CDR3 protein, CDR3 DNA. A D gene is named only where the DNA matches it firmly. Clone size is shown for a subset of rows, as once, few, many or a class of expanded clone.

TRBV5-4	TRBJ2-5	.	TRBD2	CASSPRGGGGETQYF	TGTGCCAGCAGCCCGCGCGGCGGGGGGGGGGAGACCCAGTACTTC
TRBV7-8	TRBJ2-7	many	.	CASRPRAYSYEQYF	TGTGCCAGCAGACCCAGAGCATACTCCTACGAGCAGTACTTC
TRBV12-5	TRBJ2-3	few	.	CASAPQGSWGDTQYF	TGTGCTAGTGCCCCCCAGGGTTCGTGGGGAGATACGCAGTATTTT
TRBV25-1	TRBJ1-2	once	TRBD1	CASSGDSSRGNGYTF	TGTGCCAGCAGTGGGGACAGCTCTCGGGGAAATGGCTACACCTTC
TRBV6-5	TRBJ2-1	many	.	CASSYQGSYNEQFF	TGTGCCAGCAGTTATCAGGGCTCCTACAATGAGCAGTTCTTC
TRBV3-1	TRBJ2-1	.	TRBD2	CASSRSGGAGNEQFF	TGTGCCAGCAGCCGTAGCGGGGGGGCCGGTAATGAGCAGTTCTTC
TRBV19	TRBJ1-1	few	.	CASSNPDITGPTEAFF	TGTGCCAGTAGTAACCCCGACATCACCGGACCCACTGAAGCTTTCTTT
TRBV12-3/TRBV12-4	TRBJ1-1	few	.	CASSTGTEAFF	TGTGCCAGCAGCACCGGGACAGAAGCTTTCTTT
TRBV12-3/TRBV12-4	TRBJ1-4	.	.	CASSSWSTNEKLFF	TGTGCCAGCAGTTCGTGGTCAACTAATGAAAAACTGTTTTTT
TRBV2	TRBJ2-1	.	.	CASIESPGERNERFF	TGTGCCAGCATAGAAAGCCCGGGGGAAAGGAATGAGCGGTTCTTC
TRBV28	TRBJ2-7	many	.	CASHSPGRNSYEQYF	TGTGCCAGCCATAGTCCGGGACGGAACTCCTACGAGCAGTACTTC
TRBV6-5	TRBJ2-7	.	TRBD2	CASSYNGGGDAYEQYF	TGTGCCAGCAGTTACAACGGGGGGGGGGACGCCTACGAGCAGTACTTC
TRBV7-8	TRBJ2-5	.	.	CASSLGKGQRAKETQYF	TGTGCCAGCAGCTTAGGGAAAGGTCAGAGGGCTAAAGAGACCCAGTACTTC
TRBV19	TRBJ2-1	many	TRBD2	CASSPYSGGVINEQFF	TGTGCCAGTAGTCCTTATAGCGGGGGGGTTATCAATGAGCAGTTCTTC
TRBV9	TRBJ1-2	.	.	CASRTYGYTF	TGTGCCAGCAGGACCTATGGCTACACCTTC
TRBV28	TRBJ1-5	.	TRBD1	CASSLGQGARGNQPQHF	TGTGCCAGCAGTTTAGGGCAGGGGGCTCGAGGCAATCAGCCCCAGCATTTT
TRBV27	TRBJ2-5	.	.	CASSPGFLKTQYF	TGTGCCAGCAGTCCAGGGTTCCTGAAGACCCAGTACTTC
TRBV7-3	TRBJ1-1	.	.	CASSLGGENTEAFF	TGTGCCAGCAGCTTAGGAGGGGAGAACACTGAAGCTTTCTTT
TRBV24-1	TRBJ2-1	many	.	CATSDWEREFF	TGTGCCACCAGTGATTGGGAACGGGAGTTCTTC
TRBV7-2	TRBJ1-1	few	.	CASSLVHPDEAFF	TGTGCCAGCAGCTTAGTTCACCCAGATGAAGCTTTCTTT
TRBV14	TRBJ2-5	few	.	CASGEETQYF	TGTGCCAGCGGGGAAGAGACCCAGTACTTC
TRBV15	TRBJ2-2	.	TRBD2	CATSRGRGANTGELFF	TGTGCCACCAGCCGCGGCCGGGGGGCGAACACCGGGGAGCTGTTTTTT
TRBV27	TRBJ1-1	few	.	CASSTLQRMNTEAFF	TGTGCCAGCAGTACACTACAGAGAATGAACACTGAAGCTTTCTTT
TRBV27	TRBJ2-3	.	.	CASSWRGQDTQYF	TGTGCCAGCAGTTGGCGGGGTCAAGATACGCAGTATTTT
TRBV7-9	TRBJ2-3	many	.	CASSQDGGSTDTQYF	TGTGCCAGCAGCCAAGACGGAGGGAGCACAGATACGCAGTATTTT
TRBV25-1	TRBJ1-4	.	.	CARDQGRGNEKLFF	TGTGCCAGGGACCAGGGCCGGGGTAATGAAAAACTGTTTTTT